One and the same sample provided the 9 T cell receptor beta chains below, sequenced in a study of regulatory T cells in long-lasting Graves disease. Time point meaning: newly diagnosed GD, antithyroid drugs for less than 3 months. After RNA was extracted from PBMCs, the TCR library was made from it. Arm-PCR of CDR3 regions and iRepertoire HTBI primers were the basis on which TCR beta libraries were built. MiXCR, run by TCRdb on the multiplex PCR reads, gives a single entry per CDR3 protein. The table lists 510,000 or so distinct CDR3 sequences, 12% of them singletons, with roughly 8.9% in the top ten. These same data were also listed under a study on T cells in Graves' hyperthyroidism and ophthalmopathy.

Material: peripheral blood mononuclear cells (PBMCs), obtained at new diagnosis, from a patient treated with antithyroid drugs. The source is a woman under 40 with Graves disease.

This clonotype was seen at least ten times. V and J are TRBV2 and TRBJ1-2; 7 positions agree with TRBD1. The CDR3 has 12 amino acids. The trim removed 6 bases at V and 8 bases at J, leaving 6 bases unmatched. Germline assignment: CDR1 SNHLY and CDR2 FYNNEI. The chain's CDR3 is CASRRQGGGYTF. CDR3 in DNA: TGTGCCAGCAGGAGACAGGGAGGCGGCTACACCTTC.

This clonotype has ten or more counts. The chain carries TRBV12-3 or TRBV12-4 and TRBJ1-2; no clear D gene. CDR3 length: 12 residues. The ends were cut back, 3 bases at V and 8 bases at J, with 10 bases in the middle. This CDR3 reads CASSFLGYGYTF. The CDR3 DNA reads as TGTGCCAGCAGTTTTCTGGGGTACGGCTACACCTTC.

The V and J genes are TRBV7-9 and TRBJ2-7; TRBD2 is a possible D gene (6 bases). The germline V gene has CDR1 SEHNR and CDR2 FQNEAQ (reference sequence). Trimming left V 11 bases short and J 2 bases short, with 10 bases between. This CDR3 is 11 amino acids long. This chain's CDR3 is CAAGGAYEQYF. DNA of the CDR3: TGTGCCGCCGGCGGGGCCTACGAGCAGTACTTC.

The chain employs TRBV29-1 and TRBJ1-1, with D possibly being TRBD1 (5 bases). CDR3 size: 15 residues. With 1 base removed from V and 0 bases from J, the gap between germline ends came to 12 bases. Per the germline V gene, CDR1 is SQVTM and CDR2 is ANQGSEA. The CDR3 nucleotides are TGCAGCGTTGAAGTTCCGGGGGTGCTGAACACTGAAGCTTTCTTT. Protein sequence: CSVEVPGVLNTEAFF.

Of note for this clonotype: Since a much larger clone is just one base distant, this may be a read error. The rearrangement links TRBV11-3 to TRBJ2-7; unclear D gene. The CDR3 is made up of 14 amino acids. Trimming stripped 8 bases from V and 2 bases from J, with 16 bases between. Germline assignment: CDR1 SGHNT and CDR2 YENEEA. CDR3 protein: CASGPAGSTYEQYF. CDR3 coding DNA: TGTGCCAGCGGCCCCGCCGGGTCCACCTACGAGCAGTACTTC.

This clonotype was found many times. Here the CDR3 reads CAWREIRGQYF. The DNA for the CDR3 is TGTGCCTGGAGGGAGATACGAGGGCAGTACTTC. The chain uses TRBV30 and TRBJ2-7; no clear D. The V end was cut by 3 bases, the J end by 9 bases, with 12 bases between. There are 11 residues in the CDR3. The germline CDR1 and CDR2 sequences are GTSNPN and SVGIG (reference sequence).

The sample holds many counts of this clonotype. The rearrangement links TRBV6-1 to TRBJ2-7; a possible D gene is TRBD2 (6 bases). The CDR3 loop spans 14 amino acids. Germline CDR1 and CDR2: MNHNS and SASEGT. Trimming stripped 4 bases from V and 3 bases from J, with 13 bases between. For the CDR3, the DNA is TGTGCCAGCAGTGTTAGCGGAAACAGCTACGAGCAGTACTTC. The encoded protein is CASSVSGNSYEQYF.

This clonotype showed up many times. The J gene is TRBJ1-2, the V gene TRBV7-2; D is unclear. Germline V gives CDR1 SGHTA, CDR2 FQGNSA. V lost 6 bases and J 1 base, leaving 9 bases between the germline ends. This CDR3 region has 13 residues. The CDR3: CASRPTVNYGYTF. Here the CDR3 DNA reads TGTGCCAGCAGACCGACGGTTAACTATGGCTACACCTTC.

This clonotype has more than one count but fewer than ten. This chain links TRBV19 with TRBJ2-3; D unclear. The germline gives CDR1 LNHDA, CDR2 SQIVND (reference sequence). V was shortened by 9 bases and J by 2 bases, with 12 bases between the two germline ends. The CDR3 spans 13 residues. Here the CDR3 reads CASGPAATDTQYF. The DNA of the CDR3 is TGTGCCAGCGGCCCAGCAGCCACAGATACGCAGTATTTT.